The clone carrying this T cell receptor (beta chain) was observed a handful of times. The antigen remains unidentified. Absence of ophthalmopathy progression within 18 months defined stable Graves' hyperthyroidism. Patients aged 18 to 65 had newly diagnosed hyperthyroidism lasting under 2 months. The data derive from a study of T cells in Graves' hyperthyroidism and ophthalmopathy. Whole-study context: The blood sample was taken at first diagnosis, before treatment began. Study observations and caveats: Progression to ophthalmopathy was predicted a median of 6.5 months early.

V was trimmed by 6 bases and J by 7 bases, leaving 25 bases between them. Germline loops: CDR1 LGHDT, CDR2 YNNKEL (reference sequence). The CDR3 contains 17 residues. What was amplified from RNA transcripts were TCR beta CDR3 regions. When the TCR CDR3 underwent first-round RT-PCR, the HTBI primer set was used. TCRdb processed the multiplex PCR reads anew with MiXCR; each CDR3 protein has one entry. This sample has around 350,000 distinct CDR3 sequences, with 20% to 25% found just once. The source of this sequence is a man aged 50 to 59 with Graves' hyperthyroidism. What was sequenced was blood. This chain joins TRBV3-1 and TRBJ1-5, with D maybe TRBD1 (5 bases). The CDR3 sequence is CASSEPTWEGTWQPQHF. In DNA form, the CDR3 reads TGTGCCAGCAGTGAACCAACATGGGAGGGGACCTGGCAGCCCCAGCATTTT.